Listed below are T cell receptor beta chains from one sample, sequenced in a study of shared clonotypes between healthy human individuals. Assay: immunoSEQ multiplex PCR; the TCRdb copy retains only in-frame clones and omits some. Of under 1,100,000 clones in the sample, about 80% were seen once. The source material was memory CD4+ T cells sorted from blood. The receptors stem from a man aged 18 to 29 in good health. Each CDR3 is given without its conserved first and last residue. Fields, in order: V gene, J gene, CDR3 protein.

TRBV2,TRBJ1-2,ASKREYGYT
TRBV6-6,TRBJ1-5,AIALGNQPQH
TRBV5-1,TRBJ2-3,ASSLDGHTDTQY
TRBV30,TRBJ1-2,AWSPATGGYT
TRBV7-8,TRBJ1-1,ASSLVAYGGSSEAF
TRBV29-1,TRBJ2-3,SVVPRDTQY
TRBV7-2,TRBJ2-7,ASSLGGRAEEQY
TRBV19,TRBJ1-2,ASSMTRQGTGYGYT
TRBV7-9,TRBJ1-2,ASSLGMVNYGYT
TRBV19,TRBJ1-6,ASKKDPTGGHNSPLH
TRBV5-1,TRBJ2-2,ASSLQGTGELF
TRBV30,TRBJ2-3,AWGVQGTDTQY
TRBV19,TRBJ2-1,ASRVGTSGRFSYNEQF